The 5 T cell receptor beta chains below all came from one sample that was sequenced in a study of response to subunit inactivated influenza vaccine. In TCRdb, the RT-PCR reads were re-called with MiXCR into one record per CDR3 protein. The repertoire includes 300,000 to 350,000 distinct CDR3 sequences, just over 20% of them detected once, and about a tenth sits in the top ten. Sequenced material: PBMCs from blood, taken less than 22 months after vaccination. All receptors derive from a man aged 45 to 75 who received an inactivated influenza vaccine.

This clonotype was detected only a few times. The chain carries TRBV6-2 or TRBV6-3 and TRBJ2-1, with D perhaps assigned TRBD1 or TRBD2 (5 bases each). The CDR3 is 17 amino acids. The V and J ends lost 7 bases and 0 bases respectively, with 19 bases between them. The germline CDR1 and CDR2 sequences are MNHEY and SVGEGT. DNA of the CDR3: TGTGCCAGCACCCGGGACCCCCCATCGAGCTCCTACAATGAGCAGTTCTTC. It specifies CASTRDPPSSSYNEQFF.

This clonotype came up once. The chain couples TRBV13 to TRBJ2-5; a possible D gene is TRBD2 (5 bases). The CDR3 is made up of 14 amino acids. Trimming removed 1 base from V and 1 base from J, with 7 bases in between. The germline V gene has CDR1 PRHDT and CDR2 FYEKMQ (reference sequence). The chain's CDR3 is CASSLAGFQETQYF. The CDR3 DNA sequence: TGTGCCAGCAGCTTAGCGGGATTCCAAGAGACCCAGTACTTC.

This clonotype showed up just a few times. CDR3 in amino acids: CASSVDARTSGINEQYF. CDR3 bases: TGTGCCAGCAGCGTAGATGCCCGGACTAGCGGGATCAACGAGCAGTACTTC. This chain links TRBV9 with TRBJ2-7, with 12 bases identical to TRBD2. The CDR3 extends over 17 amino acids. CDR1 and CDR2 (germline): SGDLS, YYNGEE. The V and J ends lost 0 bases and 5 bases, in that order; junction bases with no gene match: 9.

V is TRBV15 and J is TRBJ1-5; D call uncertain. CDR1 and CDR2 from the germline V gene are LNHNV and YYDKDF (reference sequence). V lost 0 bases and J 3 bases, leaving 9 bases between the germline ends. The CDR3 has 15 amino acids. As DNA, the CDR3 is TGTGCCACCAGCAGAGATCGCGGTTTCAATCAGCCCCAGCATTTT. This sequence encodes CATSRDRGFNQPQHF.

V gene TRBV29-1 combines with J gene TRBJ2-2; 8 nucleotides line up with TRBD2. J gave up 6 bases and V 5 bases, and 2 bases lay outside the gene matches. Germline V gives CDR1 SQVTM, CDR2 ANQGSEA. The CDR3 has 12 residues. The CDR3 DNA follows: TGCAGCGTTACTAGCGGTGCCGGGGAGCTGTTTTTT. It yields the protein CSVTSGAGELFF.